The present T cell receptor (beta chain) was sequenced within a study of blood T cell repertoires in COVID-19. Here immunoSEQ multiplex PCR was the method, and the copy in TCRdb shows in-frame clones only, minus some. The sample has approximately 180,000 clones; 70% to 90% are singletons. The sample taken for sequencing was peripheral blood. The clonotype comes from a man aged 55 to 70 with acute or convalescent COVID-19.

For the CDR3, the DNA is TGTGCCAGCAGCTTGGAGAGGCCGACTAGCGGGAGAACAGATACGCAGTATTTT. It is translated as CASSLERPTSGRTDTQYF. V and J are TRBV7-2 and TRBJ2-3; 12 nucleotides match TRBD2. J was trimmed by 3 bases and V by 3 bases; bases with no gene match: 10. CDR3 length: 18 amino acids. The germline gives CDR1 SGHTA, CDR2 FQGNSA.